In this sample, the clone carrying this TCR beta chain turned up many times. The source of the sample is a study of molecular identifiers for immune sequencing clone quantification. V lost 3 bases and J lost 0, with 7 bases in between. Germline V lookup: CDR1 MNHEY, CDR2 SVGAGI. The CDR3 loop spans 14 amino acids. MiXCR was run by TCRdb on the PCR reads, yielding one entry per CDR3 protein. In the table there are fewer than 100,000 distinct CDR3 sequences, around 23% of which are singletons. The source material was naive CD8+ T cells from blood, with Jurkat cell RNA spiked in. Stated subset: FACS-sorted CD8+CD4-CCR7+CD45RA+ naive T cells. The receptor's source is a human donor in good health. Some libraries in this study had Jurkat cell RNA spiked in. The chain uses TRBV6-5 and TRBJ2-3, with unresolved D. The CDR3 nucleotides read TGTGCCAGCAGTTATAAATTTAGCACAGATACGCAGTATTTT. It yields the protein CASSYKFSTDTQYF.